The text below deals with one TCR beta chain. Its antigen is currently unknown. TCRdb keeps only in-frame clones here, not all; method: immunoSEQ multiplex PCR. The table shows around 2.3 million clones, with approximately 96% occurring only once. Per germline, CDR1 SNHLY and CDR2 FYNNEI. The V end lost 6 bases, the J end lost 1 base, and 15 bases lay between the germline ends. The length of the CDR3 is 15 residues. This sample was included in a study of shared clonotypes between healthy human individuals. Overall study context: Three plates each covered CD4 naive and memory; CD8 naive two, CD8 memory one. General study results and limits: Only blood samples were collected, and tissue repertoires likely differ.

The split of CD4+ cells yielded CD45RA+ naive and CD45RA-negative memory subsets. The sequence came from a man between 18 and 35 years old in good health. The chain uses TRBV2 and TRBJ2-5, with a weak D call TRBD1 (5 bases). The sample taken for sequencing was naive CD4+ T cells sorted from blood. Subset meaning: CD45RA+ positively selected. CDR3 sequence reads: CASRTRMTVQETQYF. CDR3 in DNA: TGTGCCAGCAGGACGAGAATGACAGTCCAAGAGACCCAGTACTTC.